This TCR beta chain was obtained from a study of cytomegalovirus exposure and HLA in healthy donors. The study ran its PCR with 60 Vbeta and 13 Jbeta primers. Sequencing used immunoSEQ multiplex PCR; TCRdb keeps in-frame clones, though not all of them. The table lists about 90,000 clones, 84% of them singletons. The TCR comes from a man aged 18 to 35 in good health and CMV-seronegative. The sample was PBMCs.

The CDR3 is CASSEYEARVGETQYF. CDR3 coding DNA: TGTGCCAGCAGTGAATATGAGGCCAGGGTGGGAGAGACCCAGTACTTC. The chain joins TRBV25-1 to TRBJ2-5; a weak D match, TRBD1 (5 bases). The CDR3 is 16 residues long. Per the germline V gene, CDR1 is MGHDK and CDR2 is SYGVNS. With 0 bases removed from V and 4 bases from J, the gap between germline ends came to 15 bases.